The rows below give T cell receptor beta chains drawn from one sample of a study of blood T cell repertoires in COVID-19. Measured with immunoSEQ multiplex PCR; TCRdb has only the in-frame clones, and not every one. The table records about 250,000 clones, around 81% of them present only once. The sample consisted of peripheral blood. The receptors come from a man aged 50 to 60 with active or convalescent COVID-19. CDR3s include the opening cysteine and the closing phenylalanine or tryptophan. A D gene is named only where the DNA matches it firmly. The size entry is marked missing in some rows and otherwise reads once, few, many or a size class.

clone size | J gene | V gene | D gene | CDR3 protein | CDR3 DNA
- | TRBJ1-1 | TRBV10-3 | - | CAISESASFEAFF | TGTGCCATCAGTGAGTCGGCATCCTTTGAAGCTTTCTTT
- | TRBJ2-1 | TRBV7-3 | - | CASRSNPTRELEQFF | TGTGCCAGCAGAAGCAACCCAACCCGGGAGCTAGAGCAGTTCTTC
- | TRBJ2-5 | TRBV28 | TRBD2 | CASSDPGGIRETQYF | TGTGCCAGCAGCGACCCGGGGGGGATCCGGGAGACCCAGTACTTC
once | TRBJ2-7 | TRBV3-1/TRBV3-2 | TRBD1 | CASSLDRVGEQYF | TGTGCCAGCAGCCTGGACAGGGTCGGCGAGCAGTACTTC
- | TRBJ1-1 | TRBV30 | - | CAWSVGPEAFF | TGTGCCTGGAGTGTGGGGCCCGAAGCTTTCTTT
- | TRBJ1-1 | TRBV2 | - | CASSEAVAVWWSGAFF | TGTGCCAGCAGTGAAGCGGTAGCAGTTTGGTGGTCTGGGGCTTTCTTT
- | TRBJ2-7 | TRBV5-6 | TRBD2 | CASSLLAGAAYEQYF | TGTGCCAGCAGCCTCCTAGCGGGGGCCGCCTACGAGCAGTACTTC
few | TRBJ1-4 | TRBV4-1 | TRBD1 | CASRSVPQGAPPTNEKLFF | TGCGCCAGCCGATCTGTGCCGCAGGGGGCGCCCCCAACTAATGAAAAACTGTTTTTT
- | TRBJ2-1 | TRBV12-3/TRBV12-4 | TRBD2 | CATTGGRYNEQFF | TGTGCCACCACGGGAGGGAGGTACAATGAGCAGTTCTTC
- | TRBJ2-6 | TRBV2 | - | CASIRGSGANVLTF | TGTGCCAGCATCCGGGGCTCTGGGGCCAACGTCCTGACTTTC
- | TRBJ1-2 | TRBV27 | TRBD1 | CASTTGQGGLGGYTF | TGTGCCAGCACTACCGGACAGGGGGGTTTGGGTGGCTACACCTTC
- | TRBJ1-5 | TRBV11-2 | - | CASSLGDRQPQHF | TGTGCCAGCAGCTTAGGCGACAGACAGCCCCAGCATTTT